The 27 T cell receptor beta chains presented below share a single source sample, sequenced in a study of cytomegalovirus exposure and HLA in healthy donors. The PCR had 60 Vbeta and 13 Jbeta primers. Clones were read by immunoSEQ multiplex PCR, and TCRdb kept only the in-frame ones, dropping some. The listing records about 42,000 clones. Sequences were obtained from PBMCs. These receptor sequences come from a man younger than 45 in good health and CMV-seronegative.

The chain employs TRBV18 and TRBJ1-2, with D tentatively TRBD1 (6 bases). Germline V CDR1 and CDR2: KGHSH, LQKENI. Trimming pared 6 bases from V and 0 bases from J, leaving 14 bases between. The length of the CDR3 is 15 residues. CDR3 sequence: CASSPAGDTNYGYTF. The CDR3 nucleotides read TGTGCCAGCTCGCCGGCAGGGGATACTAACTATGGCTACACCTTC.

V and J are TRBV7-9 and TRBJ2-3, with TRBD2 matching over 8 bases. The germline gives CDR1 SEHNR, CDR2 FQNEAQ (reference sequence). This CDR3 comprises 15 residues. V was pared by 1 base and J by 3 bases, with 3 bases of the junction left unmatched. DNA for the CDR3: TGTGCCAGCAGCTTAGGGAGACTAGCGACAGATACGCAGTATTTT. It translates to CASSLGRLATDTQYF.

The V gene is TRBV5-6, the J gene TRBJ2-1; 14 bases fit TRBD2. In germline, CDR1 is SGHDT, CDR2 YYEEEE. There are 16 residues in the CDR3. Trimming at V came to 3 bases and at J to 6 bases, leaving 5 bases not matched to a gene. The CDR3 region has the DNA TGTGCCAGCAGCTGGGGGACTAGCGGGAGTCCCAATGAGCAGTTCTTC. Amino acids: CASSWGTSGSPNEQFF.

The chain recombines TRBV18 with TRBJ1-1, with 11 nucleotides matching TRBD1. The V and J ends lost 4 bases and 1 base, in that order; junction bases with no gene match: 11. The CDR3 has 18 amino acids. Germline V gene lookup returns CDR1 KGHSH and CDR2 LQKENI. The CDR3: CASSRPGTGGRRNTEAFF. The CDR3 DNA reads as TGTGCCAGCTCACGCCCCGGGACAGGGGGGAGGAGGAACACTGAAGCTTTCTTT.

The rearrangement joins TRBV7-9 to TRBJ2-7; 7 positions agree with TRBD2. This CDR3 has 12 amino acids. V gave up 8 bases and J gave up 0 bases; unmatched junction bases: 1. Germline values: CDR1 SEHNR, CDR2 FQNEAQ (reference sequence). The CDR3 bases are TGTGCCAGCGCGGGGGACTCCTACGAGCAGTACTTC. Translation gives CASAGDSYEQYF.

V usage is TRBV30 and J usage is TRBJ2-5, with 13 positions matching TRBD2. This CDR3 is 15 amino acids long. Unmatched junction bases numbered 8, after V lost 5 bases and J lost 5 bases. In germline, CDR1 is GTSNPN, CDR2 SVGIG (reference sequence). The CDR3 DNA reads as TGTGCCTGGGGGCCTGGACTAGCGGGAGTTGAGACCCAGTACTTC. Its protein is CAWGPGLAGVETQYF.

The genes are TRBV9 and TRBJ1-2; TRBD1 might be the D (5 bases). Trimming removed 0 bases from V and 4 bases from J, with 10 bases in between. The CDR3 spans 14 residues. Germline V gene lookup returns CDR1 SGDLS and CDR2 YYNGEE. The chain's CDR3 is CASSVGQGGYGYTF. CDR3 nucleotides: TGTGCCAGCAGCGTAGGGCAGGGAGGCTATGGCTACACCTTC.

The chain couples TRBV4-3 to TRBJ2-7, with 11 bases that match TRBD2. Trimming at V came to 3 bases and at J to 0 bases, leaving 4 bases not matched to a gene. The CDR3 sequence is 16 residues long. CDR1 LGHNA and CDR2 YSLEER come from the germline V gene. CDR3 protein: CASSQGTSGTSYEQYF. The CDR3 bases are TGCGCCAGCAGCCAGGGGACTAGCGGAACCTCCTACGAGCAGTACTTC.

The rearrangement links TRBV30 to TRBJ1-1; TRBD1 matches at 7 bases. After removal of 7 bases from V and 4 bases from J, the junction contained 6 bases not matched to a gene. The CDR3 spans 12 residues. CDR1 is GTSNPN, CDR2 SVGIG, per germline (reference sequence). As DNA, the CDR3 is TGTGCCTCTACAGGGGTAGTCACTGAAGCTTTCTTT. Its translation: CASTGVVTEAFF.

This chain connects TRBV5-5 to TRBJ1-2, with D perhaps TRBD1 (6 bases). This CDR3 region has 14 residues. Germline V lookup: CDR1 SGHKS, CDR2 YYEKEE (reference sequence). Deletions cut 4 bases from V and 2 bases from J, with 12 bases between. DNA of the CDR3: TGTGCCAGCAGCCTCGCAGGGGTAAACTATGGCTACACCTTC. It specifies CASSLAGVNYGYTF.

The chain joins TRBV29-1 to TRBJ2-1, with D perhaps matching TRBD2 (6 bases). The CDR3 runs 15 residues. V lost 1 base to trimming and J lost 8 bases, with 18 bases between them. The germline gives CDR1 SQVTM, CDR2 ANQGSEA. The CDR3 DNA sequence: TGCAGCGTTGAAGGGGGCCCGGGAGCAGTGGATGAGCAGTTCTTC. The encoded protein is CSVEGGPGAVDEQFF.

This chain connects TRBV4-3 to TRBJ2-1; perhaps TRBD2 as D (5 bases). V lost 0 bases and J 4 bases, leaving 13 bases between the germline ends. The CDR3 has 16 amino acids. Germline V CDR1 and CDR2: LGHNA, YSLEER. This CDR3 is CASSQDREGRYNEQFF. The CDR3 DNA follows: TGCGCCAGCAGCCAAGATCGTGAGGGCCGTTACAATGAGCAGTTCTTC.

The chain carries TRBV2 and TRBJ2-7; 8 nucleotides agree with TRBD2. The J segment lost 6 bases and the V segment lost 2 bases, leaving 6 bases of the junction unmatched. Per germline, CDR1 SNHLY and CDR2 FYNNEI. The CDR3 consists of 14 residues. The CDR3 is CASSELAGFTEQYF. The CDR3 DNA reads TGTGCCAGCAGTGAACTAGCGGGTTTCACCGAGCAGTACTTC.

V gene TRBV15 combines with J gene TRBJ2-7, with 7 bases that match TRBD1. With V trimmed by 5 bases and J by 4 bases, 11 bases remained unmatched. The CDR3 runs to 15 residues. CDR1 is LNHNV and CDR2 is YYDKDF in the germline V gene (reference sequence). The CDR3 coding sequence is TGTGCCACCAGCCCCACGAAGGGGGCAACGTACGAGCAGTACTTC. Its translation is CATSPTKGATYEQYF. Drawing the rest from reference TRBV15 and TRBJ2-7, the complete variable domain is DAMVIQNPRYQVTQFGKPVTLSCSQTLNHNVMYWYQQKSSQAPKLLFHYYDKDFNNEADTPDNFQSRRPNTSFCFLDIRSPGLGDTAMYLCATSPTKGATYEQYFGPGTRLTVT.

The chain combines TRBV20-1 with TRBJ1-1; D call uncertain. The CDR3 extends over 10 amino acids. Germline V CDR1 and CDR2: DFQATT, SNEGSKA (reference sequence). The V end lost 3 bases, the J end lost 11 bases, and 10 bases lay between the germline ends. The CDR3: CSARRQRAFF. Written as DNA, the CDR3 is TGCAGTGCTAGGAGGCAGAGGGCTTTCTTT.

Concerning this clone: Distinct nucleotide sequences in the sample also encode this CDR3. The chain recombines TRBV6-5 with TRBJ1-2; 11 nucleotides agree with TRBD1. In germline, CDR1 is MNHEY, CDR2 SVGAGI. Germline trimming cut 2 bases from V and 4 bases from J; bases unmatched to any gene: 6. The CDR3 has 16 amino acids. The CDR3 bases are TGTGCCAGCAGTTACGTACGGACAGGGGGCTCCTATGGCTACACCTTC. Protein: CASSYVRTGGSYGYTF.

The rearrangement links TRBV29-1 to TRBJ1-2; TRBD1 is a possible D gene (5 bases). This CDR3 is built from 14 residues. V lost 3 bases, J lost 4 bases, and 15 bases lay in between. CDR1 and CDR2 (germline): SQVTM, ANQGSEA. This CDR3 is CSVEVIGVTYGYTF. CDR3 sequence (DNA): TGCAGCGTTGAGGTTATAGGGGTTACCTATGGCTACACCTTC.

V gene TRBV7-9 combines with J gene TRBJ1-1; D not resolved. Between the trimmed V and J ends, which lost 1 base and 6 bases, there was a span of 6 bases. Germline CDR1 reads SEHNR; CDR2 reads FQNEAQ (reference sequence). The CDR3 has 12 residues. The CDR3 DNA is TGTGCCAGCAGCTTAGGGGCCTCTGAAGCTTTCTTT. As protein: CASSLGASEAFF.

The chain joins TRBV7-2 to TRBJ1-2, with a tentative D call TRBD1 (6 bases). The V gene lost 2 bases and the J gene lost 5 bases, with 12 bases spanning the gap. CDR3 size: 14 residues. From germline, CDR1 is SGHTA and CDR2 FQGNSA. This CDR3 is CASSLNTGPYGYTF. In DNA form, the CDR3 reads TGTGCCAGCAGCTTAAATACAGGGCCTTATGGCTACACCTTC.

The V and J genes are TRBV18 and TRBJ2-7; tentatively, D is TRBD2 (6 bases). CDR3 length equals 15 residues. V was shortened by 1 base and J by 0 bases, with 10 bases between the two germline ends. The germline gives CDR1 KGHSH, CDR2 LQKENI. The CDR3 coding sequence is TGTGCCAGCTCACCACGCGCGGGATCCTCCTACGAGCAGTACTTC. Translation gives CASSPRAGSSYEQYF.

V and J are TRBV18 and TRBJ2-1; 15 bases are a match to TRBD2. The junction had 5 bases not matched to a gene; V was cut back by 4 bases and J by 4 bases. Germline V gene lookup returns CDR1 KGHSH and CDR2 LQKENI. The CDR3 runs 17 residues. The CDR3 protein is CASSRGLAGGIYNEQFF. In nucleotides, the CDR3 is TGTGCCAGCTCACGGGGACTAGCGGGAGGTATTTACAATGAGCAGTTCTTC.

The rearrangement joins TRBV27 to TRBJ1-1; D perhaps matches TRBD1 (6 bases). This CDR3 has 14 amino acids. The ends were cut back, 6 bases at V and 7 bases at J, with 18 bases in the middle. CDR1 is MNHEY, CDR2 SMNVEV, per germline (reference sequence). CDR3 sequence (DNA): TGTGCCAGCAGCCCACCAGGGCTAGGGGGTGAAGCTTTCTTT. Protein: CASSPPGLGGEAFF.

The chain employs TRBV5-1 and TRBJ1-2; D remains ambiguous. Germline V lookup: CDR1 SGHRS, CDR2 YFSETQ. The CDR3 consists of 12 residues. Trimming took off 0 bases at V and 8 bases at J, with 8 bases between the two ends. The CDR3 region is CASSLGREGYTF. CDR3 sequence (DNA): TGCGCCAGCAGCTTGGGGCGGGAAGGCTACACCTTC.

The chain couples TRBV6-1 to TRBJ2-7, with TRBD2 identical over 8 bases. J was trimmed by 4 bases and V by 0 bases; bases with no gene match: 11. The CDR3 contains 17 residues. Germline CDR1 and CDR2: MNHNS and SASEGT. CDR3 nucleotide sequence: TGTGCCAGCAGTGAAGCAGGGAGGGGACTAGGAAAATACGAGCAGTACTTC. Its translation: CASSEAGRGLGKYEQYF.

The chain has TRBV19 and TRBJ2-7; 10 bases line up with TRBD1. The V and J ends lost 10 bases and 3 bases, in that order; junction bases with no gene match: 12. Germline V gene data show CDR1 as LNHDA and CDR2 as SQIVND (reference sequence). The CDR3 spans 15 residues. CDR3 sequence: CATTGTGTGDYEQYF. As DNA, the CDR3 is TGTGCCACCACAGGGACCGGGACAGGGGACTACGAGCAGTACTTC.

V and J are TRBV29-1 and TRBJ2-5; D uncertain. The CDR3 sequence is 13 residues long. The germline V and J ends were trimmed by 0 bases and 0 bases, with 5 bases remaining between them. CDR1 SQVTM and CDR2 ANQGSEA come from the germline V gene. CDR3 bases: TGCAGCGTTGAAGACAGGTACCAAGAGACCCAGTACTTC. This sequence encodes CSVEDRYQETQYF. Full variable domain (remainder filled in from reference TRBV29-1 and TRBJ2-5): SAVISQKPSRDICQRGTSLTIQCQVDSQVTMMFWYRQQPGQSLTLIATANQGSEATYESGFVIDKFPISRPNLTFSTLTVSNMSPEDSSIYLCSVEDRYQETQYFGPGTRLLVL.

This chain uses TRBV27 with TRBJ2-7; 7 bases line up with TRBD1. The germline V gene has CDR1 MNHEY and CDR2 SMNVEV (reference sequence). Trimming took 7 bases from V and 3 from J; bases not matched to a gene: 6. This CDR3 is built from 13 residues. DNA of the CDR3: TGTGCCAGCAATGGGGGACAGAACTACGAGCAGTACTTC. This codes for CASNGGQNYEQYF.